This TCR beta chain comes out of a study of regulatory T cells in long-lasting Graves disease. Time point denoted: newly diagnosed GD, antithyroid drugs for less than 3 months. RNA from PBMCs was the source of the TCR library. Patients were from an endocrinology department in Xi'an, China. This clonotype was seen a few times. No antigen is known for it. To make TCR beta libraries, researchers used iRepertoire HTBI primers and Arm-PCR of CDR3 regions. MiXCR was run by TCRdb on the multiplex PCR reads, yielding one entry per CDR3 protein. In the table there are under 250,000 distinct CDR3 sequences, 20% to 25% of which are singletons. V gave up 2 bases and J gave up 4 bases; unmatched junction bases: 5. The CDR3 covers 15 residues. Notes on the study in general: TCR diversity was lower in persistent Graves' patients (versus newly diagnosed ones). Only a small sample size was used, which may have cut accuracy. Persistent disease was characterized by preferential usage of TRBV28, TRBJ1-2 and TRBJ2-5.

The J gene is TRBJ2-5, the V gene TRBV6-7; 9 bases agree with TRBD1. TRBV6-7 is an ORF, and what it does is uncertain. Here the sequenced sample was peripheral blood mononuclear cells (PBMCs), taken at new diagnosis, from a patient treated with antithyroid drugs. This TCR was recovered from a female donor with Graves disease. The chain's CDR3 is CASSYGTGSGETQYF. CDR3 DNA sequence: TGTGCCAGCAGTTACGGGACAGGGTCAGGAGAGACCCAGTACTTC.